Listed below are T cell receptor beta chains from one sample, sequenced in a study of immune cell composition in non-small cell lung cancer. The assay was immunoSEQ multiplex PCR, and TCRdb's table has in-frame clones only and misses some. This table has about 7,600 clones, 78% appearing once. The sequenced material came from lung tumor tissue. The receptors come from a human donor with non-small cell lung cancer. Each CDR3 is given with its conserved first and last residue. D genes are given only for firm matches. Clone size is shown for a subset of rows, as once, few, many or a class of expanded clone.

abundance | j_gene | d_gene | v_gene | CDR3aa | CDR3nt
- | TRBJ2-5 | - | TRBV12-5 | CASGSLPRTKEETQYF | TGTGCTAGTGGCTCTCTCCCAAGGACAAAGGAAGAGACCCAGTACTTC
- | TRBJ2-1 | - | TRBV14 | CASSQETGLVSEQFF | TGTGCCAGCAGCCAAGAAACAGGGCTTGTGAGTGAGCAGTTCTTC
- | TRBJ2-7 | - | TRBV11-2 | CASSFLGKGEQYF | TGTGCCAGCAGCTTTTTGGGCAAGGGGGAGCAGTACTTC
- | TRBJ1-1 | - | TRBV11-3 | CASSRTLDTEAFF | TGTGCCAGCAGCCGGACCCTAGACACTGAAGCTTTCTTT
- | TRBJ1-5 | - | TRBV21-1 | CASSKRTGEGNNQPQHF | TGTGCCAGCAGCAAACGGACAGGGGAAGGGAACAATCAGCCCCAGCATTTT
once | TRBJ2-3 | TRBD1 | TRBV7-8 | CASSYLGQGGADTQYF | TGTGCCAGCAGCTACTTGGGACAGGGGGGAGCAGATACGCAGTATTTT
- | TRBJ2-5 | TRBD2 | TRBV28 | CASSSAGTIQETQYF | TGTGCCAGCAGTTCCGCCGGGACTATCCAAGAGACCCAGTACTTC
few | TRBJ1-5 | - | TRBV11-3 | CASSLGSYSNQPQHF | TGTGCCAGCAGCTTAGGCAGCTATAGCAATCAGCCCCAGCATTTT
- | TRBJ2-7 | - | TRBV19 | CASSIRGTYEQYF | TGTGCCAGTAGTATTCGGGGAACCTACGAGCAGTACTTC
- | TRBJ1-1 | - | TRBV15 | CATSRGRGLNTEAFF | TGTGCCACCAGCAGAGGGAGGGGCTTGAACACTGAAGCTTTCTTT
- | TRBJ1-5 | - | TRBV7-8 | CASSLWGESNQPQHF | TGTGCCAGCAGCTTATGGGGGGAGAGCAATCAGCCCCAGCATTTT
- | TRBJ1-3 | - | TRBV9 | CASSQVIGNTIYF | TGTGCCAGCAGCCAAGTAATAGGAAACACCATATATTTT
- | TRBJ1-2 | TRBD1 | TRBV7-2 | CASSSLWRGRDGYTF | TGTGCCAGCAGCTCCCTATGGAGGGGGCGAGATGGCTACACCTTC
once | TRBJ2-5 | TRBD2 | TRBV4-1 | CASSPYLGGRGAQETQYF | TGCGCCAGCAGCCCCTACTTGGGGGGGCGGGGGGCCCAAGAGACCCAGTACTTC
few | TRBJ1-2 | - | TRBV5-8 | CASSLRTSAGRGYTF | TGTGCCAGCAGCTTGCGTACCTCGGCCGGTCGTGGCTACACCTTC
few | TRBJ1-2 | - | TRBV11-3 | CASSLSNGYYGYTF | TGTGCCAGCAGCTTATCCAACGGCTACTATGGCTACACCTTC
- | TRBJ2-6 | - | TRBV6-5 | CASSAEGAGANVLTF | TGTGCCAGCAGCGCCGAGGGGGCTGGGGCCAACGTCCTGACTTTC
- | TRBJ1-2 | - | TRBV6-6 | CASSYSYGSYGYTF | TGTGCCAGCAGTTACTCGTATGGGTCCTATGGCTACACCTTC
- | TRBJ1-1 | - | TRBV19 | CASSVQPNTEAFF | TGTGCCAGTAGTGTACAGCCGAACACTGAAGCTTTCTTT
- | TRBJ2-7 | TRBD2 | TRBV5-1 | CASSLGDPSGYSSYEQYF | TGCGCCAGCAGCTTGGGGGATCCTAGCGGGTATAGCTCCTACGAGCAGTACTTC
few | TRBJ2-3 | - | TRBV18 | CASSPPSTPSTDTQYF | TGTGCCAGCTCACCACCGTCGACACCTAGCACAGATACGCAGTATTTT
few | TRBJ1-1 | TRBD1 | TRBV5-5 | CASSLDRGTEAFF | TGTGCCAGCAGCTTGGACAGGGGGACTGAAGCTTTCTTT
- | TRBJ1-4 | - | TRBV5-1 | CASSLAWSVGENEKLFF | TGCGCCAGCAGCTTGGCCTGGTCAGTAGGGGAAAATGAAAAACTGTTTTTT
- | TRBJ1-1 | - | TRBV18 | CASSPDSGEAFF | TGTGCCAGCTCACCGGACTCGGGTGAAGCTTTCTTT
- | TRBJ1-4 | - | TRBV7-7 | CASSTGQRTHEKLFF | TGTGCCAGCAGCACCGGACAGCGGACCCATGAAAAACTGTTTTTT
- | TRBJ1-2 | - | TRBV6-6 | CASSQRQGGYTF | TGTGCCAGCAGTCAAAGACAAGGTGGCTACACCTTC
- | TRBJ1-3 | - | TRBV9 | CASSNGWGPRNTIYF | TGTGCCAGCAGCAACGGATGGGGGCCTCGTAACACCATATATTTT
few | TRBJ1-2 | TRBD1 | TRBV30 | CAWGQGALAGYTF | TGTGCCTGGGGACAGGGGGCGCTTGCTGGCTACACCTTC
- | TRBJ1-6 | - | TRBV6-5 | CASSYLDRNSPLHF | TGTGCCAGCAGTTACCTTGACCGAAATTCACCCCTCCACTTT
- | TRBJ2-2 | TRBD2 | TRBV27 | CASSGGVNTGELFF | TGTGCCAGCAGTGGGGGGGTGAACACCGGGGAGCTGTTTTTT
- | TRBJ1-5 | - | TRBV10-3 | CAISVQENQPQHF | TGTGCCATCAGTGTACAGGAAAATCAGCCCCAGCATTTT
few | TRBJ1-5 | - | TRBV7-9 | CASSFDRQPQHF | TGTGCCAGCAGCTTCGATCGTCAGCCCCAGCATTTT
- | TRBJ1-2 | TRBD1 | TRBV7-3 | CASSSGTGVAGYTF | TGTGCCAGCAGCTCCGGGACAGGGGTGGCCGGCTACACCTTC
- | TRBJ2-1 | - | TRBV28 | CASSVVYNEQFF | TGTGCCAGCAGTGTCGTATACAATGAGCAGTTCTTC
- | TRBJ1-2 | - | TRBV7-8 | CASSLAGGGSLGGYTF | TGTGCCAGCAGCTTAGCGGGGGGAGGGAGTTTGGGTGGCTACACCTTC
- | TRBJ2-3 | - | TRBV11-2 | CASSLVGVRDTQYF | TGTGCCAGCAGCTTAGTGGGCGTTCGGGACACGCAGTATTTT
once | TRBJ1-1 | TRBD1 | TRBV5-5 | CASSVDRGTEAFF | TGTGCCAGCAGCGTTGACAGGGGCACTGAAGCTTTCTTT
- | TRBJ2-7 | - | TRBV19 | CASSIGDSVSYEQYF | TGTGCCAGTAGTATAGGTGACTCGGTTTCCTACGAGCAGTACTTC
- | TRBJ2-2 | TRBD1 | TRBV5-1 | CASSLGDRSIGELFF | TGCGCCAGCAGCTTGGGGGACAGGTCTATCGGGGAGCTGTTTTTT
- | TRBJ2-3 | - | TRBV6-5 | CASGPATSDTQYF | TGTGCCAGCGGCCCGGCAACCTCTGATACGCAGTATTTT
- | TRBJ1-6 | - | TRBV6-4 | CASSDGQTIDSPLHF | TGTGCCAGCAGTGACGGGCAGACCATCGATTCACCCCTCCACTTT
- | TRBJ1-1 | TRBD1 | TRBV29-1 | CSAHRGNTEAFF | TGCAGCGCACACAGGGGGAACACTGAAGCTTTCTTT
once | TRBJ1-1 | - | TRBV5-6 | CASSLSGDAFF | TGTGCCAGCAGCTTGTCGGGGGACGCTTTCTTT
- | TRBJ2-7 | - | TRBV30 | CAWSAGARQGYEQYF | TGTGCCTGGAGCGCAGGTGCTCGGCAGGGGTACGAGCAGTACTTC
- | TRBJ1-1 | - | TRBV7-1 | CASSLVIRLNTEAFF | TGTGCCAGCAGCTTAGTGATTAGACTGAACACTGAAGCTTTCTTT
- | TRBJ1-4 | TRBD1 | TRBV7-9 | CASSAGQGANLNEKLFF | TGTGCCAGCAGCGCGGGACAGGGGGCAAACCTAAATGAAAAACTGTTTTTT
- | TRBJ1-1 | - | TRBV5-1 | CASSSKGGSMNTEAFF | TGCGCCAGCAGCTCCAAGGGGGGTTCTATGAACACTGAAGCTTTCTTT
few | TRBJ2-5 | TRBD2 | TRBV5-5 | CASSLAIAGGRETQYF | TGTGCCAGCAGCTTGGCTATAGCGGGGGGCAGAGAGACCCAGTACTTC
- | TRBJ1-2 | - | TRBV28 | CASSLWGRPNYGYTF | TGTGCCAGCAGTTTATGGGGACGGCCGAACTATGGCTACACCTTC
- | TRBJ1-4 | - | TRBV10-3 | CAISDGTGEKLFF | TGTGCCATCAGTGACGGGACGGGTGAAAAACTGTTTTTT
- | TRBJ2-1 | - | TRBV7-9 | CASSLVSSESNEQFF | TGTGCCAGCAGCTTAGTTTCTAGCGAGAGTAATGAGCAGTTCTTC
- | TRBJ2-3 | - | TRBV6-5 | CASSSSGRGTDTQYF | TGTGCCAGCAGTTCCTCGGGGAGGGGGACAGATACGCAGTATTTT
once | TRBJ1-2 | - | TRBV7-7 | CASSPLWSNSNYGYTF | TGTGCTAGCAGCCCACTCTGGTCCAACTCGAACTATGGCTACACCTTC
- | TRBJ2-5 | TRBD1 | TRBV5-1 | CASSFGDRGETQYF | TGCGCCAGCAGCTTTGGAGACAGGGGAGAGACCCAGTACTTC
- | TRBJ2-1 | TRBD2 | TRBV7-2 | CASSSQRGGGDEQFF | TGTGCCAGCAGCTCTCAGCGGGGGGGCGGGGATGAGCAGTTCTTC